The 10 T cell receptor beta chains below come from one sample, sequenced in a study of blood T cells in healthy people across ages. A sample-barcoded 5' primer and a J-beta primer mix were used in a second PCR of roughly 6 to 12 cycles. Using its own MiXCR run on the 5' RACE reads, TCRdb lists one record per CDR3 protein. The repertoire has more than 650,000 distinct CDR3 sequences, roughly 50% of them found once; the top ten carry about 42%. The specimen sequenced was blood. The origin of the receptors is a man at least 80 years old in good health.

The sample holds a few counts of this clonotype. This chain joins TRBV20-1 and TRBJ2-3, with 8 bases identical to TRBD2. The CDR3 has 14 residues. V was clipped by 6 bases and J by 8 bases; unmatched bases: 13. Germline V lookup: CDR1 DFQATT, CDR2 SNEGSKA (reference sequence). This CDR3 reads CSAPGTRGPGTQYF. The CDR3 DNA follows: TGCAGTGCACCCGGGACTAGGGGCCCGGGTACGCAGTATTTT.

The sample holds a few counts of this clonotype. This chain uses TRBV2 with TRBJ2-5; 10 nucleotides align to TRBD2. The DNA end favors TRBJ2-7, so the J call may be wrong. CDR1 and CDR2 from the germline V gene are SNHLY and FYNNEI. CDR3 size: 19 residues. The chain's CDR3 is CASTEEGALAGVPPYEQYF. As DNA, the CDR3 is TGTGCCAGCACCGAGGAGGGGGCGCTAGCGGGAGTTCCCCCCTACGAGCAGTACTTC.

The CDR3 coding sequence is TGTGCCAGCAGAAGAGGACTAGCGGGAGCAGGGGGGGGGACCCAGTACTTC. Translating it yields CASRRGLAGAGGGTQYF. V and J are TRBV6-1 and TRBJ2-7; 13 bases align to TRBD2. The DNA end lines up better with TRBJ2-5; the J call may be wrong. The CDR3 consists of 17 residues. Per the germline V gene, CDR1 is MNHNS and CDR2 is SASEGT.

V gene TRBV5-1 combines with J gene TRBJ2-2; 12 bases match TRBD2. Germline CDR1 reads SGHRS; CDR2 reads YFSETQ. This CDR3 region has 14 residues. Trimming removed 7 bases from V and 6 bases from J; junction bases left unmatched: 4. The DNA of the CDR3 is TGCGCCAGCCAACTAGCGGGAGGCGCCGGGGAGCTGTTTTTT. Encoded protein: CASQLAGGAGELFF.

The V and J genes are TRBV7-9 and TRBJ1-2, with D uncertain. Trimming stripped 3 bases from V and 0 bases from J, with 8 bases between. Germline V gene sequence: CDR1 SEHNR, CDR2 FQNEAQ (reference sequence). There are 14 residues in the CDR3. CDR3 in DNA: TGTGCCAGCAGCTTGGAGGTCCCTAACTATGGCTACACCTTC. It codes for CASSLEVPNYGYTF.

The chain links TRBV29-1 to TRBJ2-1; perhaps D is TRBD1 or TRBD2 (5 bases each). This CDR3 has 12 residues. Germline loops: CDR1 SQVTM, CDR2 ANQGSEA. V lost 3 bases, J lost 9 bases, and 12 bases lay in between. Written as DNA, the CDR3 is TGCAGCGTTGACCCCGGGGCGGGTGAGCAGTTCTTC. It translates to CSVDPGAGEQFF.

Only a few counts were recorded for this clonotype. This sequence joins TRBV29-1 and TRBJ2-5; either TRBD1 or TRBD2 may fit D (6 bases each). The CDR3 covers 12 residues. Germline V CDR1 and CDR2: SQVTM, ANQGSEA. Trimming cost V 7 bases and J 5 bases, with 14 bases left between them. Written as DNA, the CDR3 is TGCAGCGACCACGACGGGGGCGAGACCCAGTACTTC. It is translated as CSDHDGGETQYF. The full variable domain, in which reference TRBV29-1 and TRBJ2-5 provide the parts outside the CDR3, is SAVISQKPSRDICQRGTSLTIQCQVDSQVTMMFWYRQQPGQSLTLIATANQGSEATYESGFVIDKFPISRPNLTFSTLTVSNMSPEDSSIYLCSDHDGGETQYFGPGTRLLVL.

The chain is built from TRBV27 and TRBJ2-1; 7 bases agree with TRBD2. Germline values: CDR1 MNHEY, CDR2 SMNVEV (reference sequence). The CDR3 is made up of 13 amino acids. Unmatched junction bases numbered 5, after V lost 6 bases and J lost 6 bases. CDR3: CASRGGSLNEQFF. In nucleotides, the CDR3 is TGTGCCAGCAGGGGCGGGAGTCTCAATGAGCAGTTCTTC.

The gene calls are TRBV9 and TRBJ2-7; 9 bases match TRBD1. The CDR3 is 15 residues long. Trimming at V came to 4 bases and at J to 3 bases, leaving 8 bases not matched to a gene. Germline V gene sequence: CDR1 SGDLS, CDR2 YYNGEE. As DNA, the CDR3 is TGTGCCAGCAGCCGAGACCGGGACAGGGACTACGAGCAGTACTTC. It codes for CASSRDRDRDYEQYF.

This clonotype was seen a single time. The CDR3 loop is CATGQGTSPLHF. CDR3 bases: TGTGCGACGGGACAGGGGACTTCACCCCTCCACTTT. The chain carries TRBV28 and TRBJ1-6; 10 nucleotides agree with TRBD1. Germline V gene data show CDR1 as MDHEN and CDR2 as SYDVKM. The CDR3 is 12 amino acids.